Each of the 8 T cell receptor beta chains below was sequenced from the same sample in a study of T cell repertoires in cytomegalovirus infection. TCRdb redid the calling of the reads with MiXCR, one entry per CDR3 protein. The sample yields fewer than 950,000 distinct CDR3 sequences, approximately 32% seen once. What these receptors recognize is not known. The input for sequencing was cultured CD8+ T cells from PBMCs, taken from culture after CMV antigen stimulation. Every receptor here comes from a human donor in good health (CMV status not recorded). Some clones in this sample may be carry-over from other donors' samples.

The chain has TRBV27 and TRBJ2-7, with D possibly being TRBD1 (6 bases). Per the germline V gene, CDR1 is MNHEY and CDR2 is SMNVEV (reference sequence). Trimming left V 8 bases short and J 3 bases short, with 8 bases between. The CDR3 spans 11 residues. This CDR3 reads CASGQYYEQYF. The DNA for the CDR3 is TGTGCCAGCGGACAGTACTACGAGCAGTACTTC.

This clonotype was recorded many times. This chain links TRBV29-1 with TRBJ1-1; D ambiguous. Per the germline V gene, CDR1 is SQVTM and CDR2 is ANQGSEA. Trimming removed 3 bases at V and 3 bases at J, with 5 bases between. The CDR3 is 11 amino acids. The CDR3 here is CSVEVHTEAFF. The CDR3 region has the DNA TGCAGCGTTGAGGTTCACACTGAAGCTTTCTTT.

The chain couples TRBV7-9 to TRBJ2-1; 9 bases are a match to TRBD2. The CDR3 extends over 14 amino acids. Germline-derived CDR1 and CDR2 are SEHNR and FQNEAQ (reference sequence). The V gene end was trimmed by 10 bases and the J gene end by 5 bases; junction bases not matched to a gene: 9. CDR3 DNA sequence: TGTGCCATCACCGGGACTAGCACCCACAATGAGCAGTTCTTC. It translates to CAITGTSTHNEQFF.

This chain links TRBV7-8 with TRBJ2-5; 13 nucleotides align to TRBD2. V lost 5 bases to trimming and J lost 5 bases; unmatched junction nucleotides: 11. CDR3 length equals 17 residues. The germline gives CDR1 SGHVS, CDR2 FQNEAQ. CDR3 sequence: CASSQGLAGPRQETQYF. In DNA, the CDR3 is TGTGCCAGCAGCCAGGGACTAGCGGGGCCCCGGCAGGAGACCCAGTACTTC. The full variable domain, in which reference TRBV7-8 and TRBJ2-5 provide the parts outside the CDR3, is GAGVSQSPRYKVAKRGQDVALRCDPISGHVSLFWYQQALGQGPEFLTYFQNEAQLDKSGLPSDRFFAERPEGSVSTLKIQRTQQEDSAVYLCASSQGLAGPRQETQYFGPGTRLLVL.

This chain joins TRBV11-2 and TRBJ2-2; TRBD1 matches at 8 bases. V dropped 0 bases and J dropped 2; count of bases not matched to a gene: 5. The CDR3 covers 17 residues. CDR1 is SGHAT, CDR2 FQNNGV, per germline. CDR3 nucleotide sequence: TGTGCCAGCAGCTTAGACCCGGACAGGGTTAACACCGGGGAGCTGTTTTTT. It encodes CASSLDPDRVNTGELFF.

This chain connects TRBV5-4 to TRBJ2-7; the match to TRBD1 covers 8 bases. The ends lost 5 bases at V and 5 bases at J; junction bases unmatched: 9. Germline CDR1 SGHNT, CDR2 YYREEE (reference sequence). This CDR3 has 14 amino acids. CDR3 amino acids: CASRSDRDRNEQYV. CDR3 bases: TGTGCCAGCAGATCGGACAGGGACAGAAACGAGCAGTACGTC.

This clonotype was observed a handful of times. A single base separates this from a much larger clone, so it may be a read error. This chain connects TRBV7-4 to TRBJ2-2; D gene ambiguous. V lost 1 base and J lost 8, with 2 bases in between. Germline CDR1 is SGHVT and CDR2 is SQSDAQ. The CDR3 has 11 amino acids. Here the CDR3 DNA reads TGTGCCAGCAGCTTAGAGGGGGAGCTGTTTTTT. It codes for CASSLEGELFF.

The rearrangement links TRBV7-9 to TRBJ2-3; 10 bases line up with TRBD2. The V and J ends lost 5 bases and 0 bases, in that order; junction bases with no gene match: 11. CDR1 and CDR2 (germline): SEHNR, FQNEAQ (reference sequence). The CDR3 has 18 amino acids. CDR3 coding DNA: TGTGCCAGCAGCCCCCAAGCGGGGGGGCCTAGTAGCACAGATACGCAGTATTTT. It codes for CASSPQAGGPSSTDTQYF.